The clone carrying this T cell receptor (beta chain) was picked up a small number of times. Some clones are missing from TCRdb's copy, which holds only in-frame ones; the method was immunoSEQ multiplex PCR. This repertoire shows over 100,000 clones, 92% found once; its top ten account for 2.1%. Germline values: CDR1 SGDLS, CDR2 YYNGEE. The V end lost 0 bases, the J end lost 5 bases, and 11 bases lay between the germline ends. The CDR3 has 14 residues. The sample comes from a study of control samples from healthy donors and cancer patients. The chain uses TRBV9 and TRBJ2-5; D not certain. Material for sequencing was blood. The TCR originated in a woman aged 45 to 65 in good health. CDR3 nucleotides: TGTGCCAGCAGCGTAGCTCCAGGTGTCGAGACCCAGTACTTC. It encodes CASSVAPGVETQYF.